The 17 T cell receptor beta chains in this list originate from one sample, sequenced in a study of cytomegalovirus exposure and HLA in healthy donors. PCR used 60 Vbeta primers and 13 Jbeta primers. Sequenced by immunoSEQ multiplex PCR; TCRdb stores in-frame clones only, minus some. This sample carries roughly 93,000 clones, about 70% of them seen once, and the ten largest clones take roughly 8.4%. Material: PBMCs. The origin of the receptors is a human donor in good health.

The V and J genes are TRBV5-5 and TRBJ1-5, with D perhaps TRBD1 (6 bases). Trimming shortened V by 4 bases and J by 6 bases, and 17 bases separated the two germline ends. The germline V gene has CDR1 SGHKS and CDR2 YYEKEE (reference sequence). The CDR3 consists of 15 residues. The CDR3 reads CASSLWETGSQPQHF. CDR3 DNA sequence: TGTGCCAGCAGCCTATGGGAAACAGGGAGTCAGCCCCAGCATTTT. The variable domain in full, with the rest retrieved from reference TRBV5-5 and TRBJ1-5, is DAGVTQSPTHLIKTRGQQVTLRCSPISGHKSVSWYQQVLGQGPQFIFQYYEKEERGRGNFPDRFSARQFPNYSSELNVNALLLGDSALYLCASSLWETGSQPQHFGDGTRLSIL.

The chain recombines TRBV27 with TRBJ1-2; 7 bases align to TRBD1. CDR1 and CDR2 from the germline V gene are MNHEY and SMNVEV (reference sequence). With 0 bases clipped from V and 4 bases from J, the junction kept 2 bases outside the gene matches. The CDR3 consists of 14 residues. Here the CDR3 DNA reads TGTGCCAGCAGTTTATCAGGGGGCGGCTATGGCTACACCTTC. Translated: CASSLSGGGYGYTF.

V is TRBV14 and J is TRBJ2-1; 12 bases agree with TRBD2. With 4 bases clipped from V and 5 bases from J, the junction kept 9 bases outside the gene matches. Germline assignment: CDR1 SGHDN and CDR2 FVKESK. The CDR3 totals 17 residues. The CDR3 reads CASSLRRTSGMDNEQFF. For the CDR3, the DNA is TGTGCCAGCAGCCTTCGACGGACTAGCGGGATGGACAATGAGCAGTTCTTC.

The gene calls are TRBV19 and TRBJ2-7; 7 bases agree with TRBD2. CDR1 is LNHDA and CDR2 is SQIVND in the germline V gene (reference sequence). With 5 bases clipped from V and 0 bases from J, the junction kept 1 base outside the gene matches. This CDR3 comprises 13 residues. For the CDR3, the DNA is TGTGCCAGTAGTCGGGACTACTCCTACGAGCAGTACTTC. It encodes CASSRDYSYEQYF.

The chain recombines TRBV5-1 with TRBJ2-1, with D perhaps TRBD2 (6 bases). V was cut by 2 bases and J by 9 bases, with 9 bases left in between. Germline values: CDR1 SGHRS, CDR2 YFSETQ. The CDR3 runs 12 residues. CDR3 amino acids: CASSFGSGEQFF. CDR3 coding DNA: TGCGCCAGCAGCTTCGGTAGCGGTGAGCAGTTCTTC.

This chain joins TRBV11-2 and TRBJ2-1; possibly TRBD2 for D (6 bases). The CDR3 is 12 amino acids. Germline assignment: CDR1 SGHAT and CDR2 FQNNGV. The V and J ends lost 2 bases and 13 bases respectively, with 12 bases between them. CDR3 sequence reads: CASSLITGEQFF. For the CDR3, the DNA is TGTGCCAGCAGCTTAATAACGGGGGAACAGTTCTTC.

The chain joins TRBV6-6 to TRBJ2-1, with 8 positions matching TRBD2. The V gene end was trimmed by 3 bases and the J gene end by 4 bases; junction bases not matched to a gene: 8. CDR1 and CDR2 (germline): MNHNY, SVGAGI (reference sequence). CDR3 length equals 16 residues. The CDR3 DNA reads as TGTGCCAGCAGTTATTCATCTAGCGGGTCTTACAATGAGCAGTTCTTC. This sequence encodes CASSYSSSGSYNEQFF.

This clone was seen a few times. The rearrangement links TRBV13 to TRBJ1-1, with D unresolved. Germline V gives CDR1 PRHDT, CDR2 FYEKMQ (reference sequence). V gave up 2 bases and J gave up 1 base, with 11 bases separating them. The CDR3 extends over 15 amino acids. CDR3 amino acids: CASSLTEYSNTEAFF. In DNA, the CDR3 is TGTGCCAGCAGCTTAACGGAGTACTCGAACACTGAAGCTTTCTTT.

The chain has TRBV5-4 and TRBJ2-1; TRBD1 is a possible D gene (6 bases). CDR3 length equals 17 residues. V was pared by 4 bases and J by 0 bases, with 17 bases between. Germline CDR1 and CDR2: SGHNT and YYREEE (reference sequence). The DNA for the CDR3 is TGTGCCAGCAGCGATGGGGGTGGGGGCTACTCCTACAATGAGCAGTTCTTC. Encoded protein: CASSDGGGGYSYNEQFF.

The CDR3 DNA reads as TGTGCCAGCAGCAAGGTGACAGGGTACACTGAAGCTTTCTTT. Translation: CASSKVTGYTEAFF. This rearrangement joins TRBV5-6 to TRBJ1-1; 7 positions agree with TRBD1. This CDR3 contains 14 residues. Trimming removed 4 bases from V and 3 bases from J; junction bases left unmatched: 6. The germline V gene has CDR1 SGHDT and CDR2 YYEEEE.

In this sample, this clone turned up a few times. The J gene is TRBJ1-5, the V gene TRBV28; the D gene is possibly TRBD1 (5 bases). V lost 8 bases, J lost 9 bases, and 17 bases lay in between. The CDR3 loop spans 13 amino acids. Germline lookup yields CDR1 MDHEN and CDR2 SYDVKM. CDR3 sequence: CASQPGDPRPQHF. The CDR3 bases are TGTGCCAGCCAACCGGGGGATCCACGGCCCCAGCATTTT.

The rearrangement joins TRBV6-5 to TRBJ2-5, with 10 bases aligning to TRBD1. CDR1 MNHEY and CDR2 SVGAGI come from the germline V gene. After removal of 7 bases from V and 2 bases from J, the junction contained 7 bases not matched to a gene. The CDR3 consists of 15 residues. The CDR3 protein is CASNTPGQGQETQYF. The CDR3, as DNA: TGTGCCAGCAATACTCCGGGACAGGGGCAAGAGACCCAGTACTTC.

This clone was detected a few times. The CDR3 nucleotides read TGTGCCAGCAGTGAAACGAAGCTCTCGAACACTGAAGCTTTCTTT. It encodes CASSETKLSNTEAFF. The chain uses TRBV9 and TRBJ1-1; D gene ambiguous. There are 15 residues in the CDR3. The V gene lost 5 bases and the J gene lost 1 base, with 15 bases spanning the gap. Germline assignment: CDR1 SGDLS and CDR2 YYNGEE.

This clone occurred once. V usage is TRBV5-1 and J usage is TRBJ2-1; D is unresolved. The CDR3 has 17 residues. V lost 5 bases and J 5 bases, leaving 23 bases between the germline ends. Per germline, CDR1 SGHRS and CDR2 YFSETQ. CDR3 sequence (DNA): TGCGCCAGCAGTTCGATGGGCCAAAGATCGACGAACAATGAGCAGTTCTTC. Translated: CASSSMGQRSTNNEQFF.

The chain uses TRBV4-1 and TRBJ2-1, with TRBD2 identical over 8 bases. V was clipped by 1 base and J by 6 bases; unmatched bases: 5. The CDR3 runs 15 residues. The V gene's germline CDR1 is MGHRA and CDR2 YSYEKL. The CDR3 sequence: CASSQVGTRGNEQFF. The CDR3 DNA is TGCGCCAGCAGCCAAGTGGGGACTAGGGGCAATGAGCAGTTCTTC.

This rearrangement joins TRBV4-1 to TRBJ2-7; 15 bases line up with TRBD2. CDR1 is MGHRA and CDR2 is YSYEKL in the germline V gene. The CDR3 has 18 amino acids. Trimming took 3 bases from V and 3 from J; bases not matched to a gene: 9. The CDR3, as DNA: TGCGCCAGCAGCCAGGTGTCCGGGACTAGCGGGGGGCTCTACGAGCAGTACTTC. Translation gives CASSQVSGTSGGLYEQYF.

This clone has only a few counts. The genes are TRBV6-1 and TRBJ2-5, with D uncertain. The CDR3 runs to 13 residues. Germline loops: CDR1 MNHNS, CDR2 SASEGT. V shed 8 bases and J shed 3 bases, with 13 bases lying between them. The CDR3 region is CASPGGTKETQYF. In DNA, the CDR3 is TGTGCCAGCCCCGGCGGAACCAAAGAGACCCAGTACTTC.